The sequence of this T cell receptor (beta chain) was determined in a study of T cell responses to AZD1222 COVID-19 vaccine. Regarding the study as a whole: White British people made up most donors, females outnumbered males, and clonal diversity was possibly underestimated.

For this clone: Its specificity is not known.

Produced via immunoSEQ multiplex PCR; TCRdb's table is partial and in-frame only. The data show some 140,000 clones, 75% to 95% seen once. The CDR3 covers 16 residues. The V and J ends lost 3 bases and 0 bases respectively, with 12 bases between them. Germline V gene data show CDR1 as KGHSH and CDR2 as LQKENI. This clonotype was sampled from an adult in good health. The sample was peripheral blood, taken on day 0 of AZD1222 vaccination. The rearrangement links TRBV18 to TRBJ1-3; weak D call: TRBD1 (6 bases). The DNA of the CDR3 is TGTGCCAGCTCACCCTATCCGGACAGCTCTGGAAACACCATATATTTT. It yields the protein CASSPYPDSSGNTIYF.